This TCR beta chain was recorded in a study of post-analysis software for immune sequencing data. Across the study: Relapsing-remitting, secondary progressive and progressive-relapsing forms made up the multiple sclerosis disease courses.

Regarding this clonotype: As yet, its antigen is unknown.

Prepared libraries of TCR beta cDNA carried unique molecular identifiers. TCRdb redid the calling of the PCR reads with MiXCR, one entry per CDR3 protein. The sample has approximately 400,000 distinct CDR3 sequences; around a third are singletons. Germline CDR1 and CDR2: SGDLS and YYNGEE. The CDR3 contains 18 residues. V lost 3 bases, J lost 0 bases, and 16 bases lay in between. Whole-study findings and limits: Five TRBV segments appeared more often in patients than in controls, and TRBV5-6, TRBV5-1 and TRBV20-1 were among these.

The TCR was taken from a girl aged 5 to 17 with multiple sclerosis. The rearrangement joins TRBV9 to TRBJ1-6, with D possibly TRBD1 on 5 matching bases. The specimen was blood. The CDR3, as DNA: TGTGCCAGCAGCGCCCTCCCCCAGGGTAGCTCCTATAATTCACCCCTCCACTTT. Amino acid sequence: CASSALPQGSSYNSPLHF.